Listed below are T cell receptor beta chains from one sample, sequenced in a study of early T cells in non-severe SARS-CoV-2 infection. One entry per CDR3 protein, called by TCRdb with MiXCR from the 5' RACE reads. The table has some 50,000 distinct CDR3 sequences, around 6% seen once. The sample was whole blood. All receptors derive from an adult who was a healthcare worker with PCR-confirmed SARS-CoV-2 infection or an uninfected control (not recorded which). The CDR3 runs from the conserved cysteine through the conserved F or W. Each record gives: D gene, clone size, J gene, V gene, CDR3 protein, CDR3 DNA. A D gene is named only where the DNA matches it firmly. Clone size is shown for a subset of rows, as once, few, many or a class of expanded clone.

NA | many | TRBJ2-2 | TRBV12-3/TRBV12-4 | CASTAVNTGELFF | TGTGCCAGCACGGCGGTGAACACCGGGGAGCTGTTTTTT
TRBD2 | many | TRBJ2-3 | TRBV6-4 | CASSEGTSGTDTQYF | TGTGCCAGCAGTGAGGGGACTAGCGGCACAGATACGCAGTATTTT
NA | many | TRBJ1-5 | TRBV20-1 | CSASDRVWTSNQPQHF | TGCAGTGCTAGTGACCGGGTCTGGACTAGCAATCAGCCCCAGCATTTT
TRBD1 | NA | TRBJ2-7 | TRBV5-1 | CASSLQTGISNEQYF | TGCGCCAGCAGCTTACAGACAGGGATTAGCAACGAGCAGTACTTC
NA | many | TRBJ2-3 | TRBV29-1 | CSVVRQHTDTQYF | TGCAGCGTTGTGAGACAGCACACAGATACGCAGTATTTT
TRBD2 | NA | TRBJ2-3 | TRBV20-1 | CSAPPGGGRDTQYF | TGCAGTGCCCCCCCGGGCGGGGGGAGGGATACGCAGTATTTT
NA | many | TRBJ1-2 | TRBV29-1 | CSVERTVNYGYTF | TGCAGCGTTGAAAGGACGGTTAACTATGGCTACACCTTC
TRBD1 | few | TRBJ1-2 | TRBV6-6 | CASSYNRGADGYTF | TGTGCCAGCAGTTATAACAGGGGCGCGGACGGCTACACCTTC
NA | few | TRBJ2-5 | TRBV24-1 | CATSDPPQETQYF | TGTGCCACCAGTGATCCCCCTCAAGAGACCCAGTACTTC
NA | few | TRBJ2-5 | TRBV20-1 | CSARGRPWDSDNF | TGCAGTGCTAGAGGCCGACCCTGGGACTCCGATAACTTC
TRBD1 | NA | TRBJ2-2 | TRBV7-6 | CASSYRDRNTGELFF | TGTGCCAGCAGCTACCGGGACAGGAACACCGGGGAGCTGTTTTTT
NA | many | TRBJ2-7 | TRBV6-5 | CASSPRTVPTLGYEQYF | TGTGCCAGCAGCCCAAGGACAGTCCCCACTCTTGGCTACGAGCAGTACTTC
NA | few | TRBJ2-7 | TRBV12-3/TRBV12-4 | CASSLGATFDEQYF | TGTGCCAGCAGTTTGGGGGCCACCTTTGACGAGCAGTACTTC
TRBD1 | few | TRBJ1-5 | TRBV7-2 | CASSLEVGGQGNNQPQHF | TGTGCCAGCAGCTTAGAGGTCGGTGGACAGGGCAACAATCAGCCCCAGCATTTT
TRBD1 | many | TRBJ1-5 | TRBV19 | CASRPGDSINQPQHF | TGTGCCAGTAGGCCGGGGGACAGCATTAATCAGCCCCAGCATTTT
TRBD1 | NA | TRBJ2-1 | TRBV29-1 | CSVLGQGAYNEQFF | TGCAGCGTCCTCGGACAGGGGGCTTACAATGAGCAGTTCTTC
NA | many | TRBJ2-1 | TRBV5-4 | CASSKGPPDSYNEQFF | TGTGCCAGCAGTAAGGGACCTCCTGACTCCTACAATGAGCAGTTCTTC
NA | NA | TRBJ1-2 | TRBV28 | CASSEGLSYGYTF | TGTGCCAGCAGTGAAGGGCTGTCCTATGGCTACACCTTC
TRBD1 | many | TRBJ1-5 | TRBV30 | CAWSVLDGTAFYSNQPQHF | TGTGCCTGGAGTGTACTCGACGGGACAGCATTTTATAGCAATCAGCCCCAGCATTTT
NA | many | TRBJ2-5 | TRBV11-2 | CASTDDMEETQYF | TGTGCCAGCACCGACGACATGGAAGAGACCCAGTACTTC
NA | NA | TRBJ2-3 | TRBV15 | CATALTRTDTQYF | TGTGCCACCGCATTGACCCGCACAGATACGCAGTATTTT
TRBD2 | many | TRBJ2-1 | TRBV9 | CASSPGLAVYNEQFF | TGTGCCAGCAGCCCGGGACTAGCGGTTTACAATGAGCAGTTCTTC
NA | many | TRBJ2-3 | TRBV20-1 | CSATDGTGKTDTQYF | TGCAGTGCCACAGACGGGACTGGTAAAACAGATACGCAGTATTTT
NA | many | TRBJ2-7 | TRBV30 | CAWNSAGTYEQYF | TGTGCCTGGAATTCCGCCGGCACCTACGAGCAGTACTTC
NA | NA | TRBJ1-4 | TRBV6-2/TRBV6-3 | CASSYPRINEKLFF | TGTGCCAGCAGTTACCCTCGGATTAATGAAAAACTGTTTTTT
NA | NA | TRBJ1-2 | TRBV3-1 | CASSLLGALYGYTF | TGTGCCAGCAGCCTTTTAGGAGCGCTTTATGGCTACACCTTC
TRBD1 | NA | TRBJ1-1 | TRBV27 | CASSHRDREGTEAFF | TGTGCCAGCAGTCACAGGGACAGGGAAGGAACTGAAGCTTTCTTT
NA | many | TRBJ1-6 | TRBV4-1 | CASSQDSGSRSPLHF | TGCGCCAGCAGCCAAGACTCCGGGAGTAGATCACCCCTCCACTTT
NA | NA | TRBJ1-5 | TRBV6-2/TRBV6-3 | CASSYGGSSQPQHF | TGTGCCAGCAGTTACGGGGGTTCGAGTCAGCCCCAGCATTTT
NA | few | TRBJ1-4 | TRBV7-2 | CASSFTVNEKLFF | TGTGCCAGCAGCTTCACAGTTAATGAAAAACTGTTTTTT
NA | few | TRBJ1-1 | TRBV5-6 | CATTRRRTNTEAFF | TGTGCCACCACCCGGCGGAGAACTAACACTGAAGCTTTCTTT
NA | few | TRBJ1-2 | TRBV5-1 | CASSLAKDPYGYTF | TGCGCCAGCAGCTTGGCCAAGGACCCCTATGGCTACACCTTC
TRBD2 | many | TRBJ2-2 | TRBV20-1 | CSAPRRAGGDGELFF | TGCAGTGCTCCTCGCCGAGCGGGAGGGGACGGGGAGCTGTTTTTT
NA | many | TRBJ1-1 | TRBV4-1 | CASSQVGPGQGLGNTEAFF | TGCGCCAGCAGCCAAGTGGGTCCGGGTCAGGGGCTGGGGAACACTGAAGCTTTCTTT
TRBD2 | many | TRBJ2-7 | TRBV7-3 | CASSLTGGLGQAFSYEQYF | TGTGCCAGCAGCTTAACGGGAGGGCTCGGGCAGGCGTTCTCCTACGAGCAGTACTTC
TRBD1 | few | TRBJ1-2 | TRBV7-9 | CASSLEGAYGYTF | TGTGCCAGCAGCCTCGAGGGGGCCTATGGCTACACCTTC
NA | many | TRBJ2-7 | TRBV5-1 | CASSLQASSYEQYF | TGCGCCAGCAGCTTACAGGCGAGCTCCTACGAGCAGTACTTC
NA | NA | TRBJ2-7 | TRBV29-1 | CSVGPAAVEQYF | TGCAGCGTTGGTCCCGCGGCTGTCGAGCAGTACTTC
TRBD1 | many | TRBJ1-2 | TRBV7-2 | CASSLGPDRSGGYTF | TGTGCCAGCAGCTTAGGACCGGACAGGTCTGGGGGCTACACCTTC
TRBD2 | many | TRBJ2-3 | TRBV11-2 | CASSLVAGLVDTQYF | TGTGCCAGCAGCTTGGTAGCGGGCCTAGTGGATACGCAGTATTTT
NA | few | TRBJ2-7 | TRBV3-2 | CASSPYLDQGGSYEQYF | TGTGCCAGCAGCCCCTACCTAGATCAGGGGGGTTCCTACGAGCAGTACTTC
NA | many | TRBJ2-5 | TRBV6-5 | CASSSPGSETQYF | TGTGCCAGCAGTTCCCCCGGGTCGGAGACCCAGTACTTC
NA | many | TRBJ2-7 | TRBV7-9 | CASSLEGGPYEQYF | TGTGCCAGCAGCTTAGAGGGAGGACCCTACGAGCAGTACTTC
NA | many | TRBJ2-7 | TRBV7-9 | CASSDDRISYEQYF | TGTGCCAGCAGCGACGACAGGATTTCCTACGAGCAGTACTTC
NA | many | TRBJ2-1 | TRBV5-1 | CASSLAGDNEQFF | TGCGCCAGCAGCTTGGCAGGGGACAATGAGCAGTTCTTC
NA | many | TRBJ2-2 | TRBV7-9 | CASSLPNTGELFF | TGTGCCAGCTCTCTTCCGAACACCGGGGAGCTGTTTTTT
NA | NA | TRBJ2-2 | TRBV7-7 | CASSLGGNGELFF | TGTGCTAGCAGCTTAGGGGGTAACGGGGAGCTGTTTTTT
NA | many | TRBJ1-2 | TRBV18 | CASSPDARYGYTF | TGTGCCAGCTCACCCGACGCCCGCTATGGCTACACCTTC
NA | many | TRBJ1-1 | TRBV12-3/TRBV12-4 | CASSLSRVTEAFF | TGTGCCAGCAGTTTGTCAAGGGTGACTGAAGCTTTCTTT
NA | many | TRBJ1-2 | TRBV19 | CASSARTASYGYTF | TGTGCCAGTAGTGCCCGGACGGCTTCCTATGGCTACACCTTC
TRBD2 | few | TRBJ2-2 | TRBV20-1 | CSASRGGPTGELFF | TGCAGTGCCTCGCGGGGGGGCCCAACCGGGGAGCTGTTTTTT
TRBD1 | NA | TRBJ2-7 | TRBV2 | CASRPGQGPYEQYF | TGTGCCAGCAGACCGGGACAGGGGCCCTACGAGCAGTACTTC
TRBD1 | NA | TRBJ2-7 | TRBV20-1 | CSAGTGLSYEQYF | TGCAGTGCTGGGACAGGGTTGTCCTACGAGCAGTACTTC
NA | many | TRBJ1-2 | TRBV12-3/TRBV12-4 | CASNQGGRGYTF | TGTGCCAGCAACCAAGGGGGGCGGGGCTACACCTTC